The 2 T cell receptor beta chains given below trace back to one sample, sequenced in a study of regulatory T cells in long-lasting Graves disease. Arm-PCR of CDR3 regions and iRepertoire HTBI primers were the basis on which TCR beta libraries were built. TCRdb reanalysed the multiplex PCR reads using MiXCR and keeps one entry per CDR3 protein. The repertoire holds some 250,000 distinct CDR3 sequences, with around 19% as singletons. As to time point: newly diagnosed GD, antithyroid drugs for less than 3 months. PBMC RNA was the source of the TCR library. The same sample was also studied in work on T cells in Graves' hyperthyroidism and ophthalmopathy.

This specimen was peripheral blood mononuclear cells (PBMCs), taken at new diagnosis, from a patient treated with antithyroid drugs. The receptors shown here come from a woman younger than 45 with Graves disease.

This clonotype was seen ten or more times. V and J are TRBV10-3 and TRBJ2-1; the D gene is possibly TRBD1 (6 bases). CDR1 is ENHRY, CDR2 SYGVKD, per germline. This CDR3 spans 13 amino acids. Trimming removed 10 bases at V and 7 bases at J, with 17 bases between. As DNA, the CDR3 is TGTGCCAGCCGACAGGAGGACGGGAATGAGCAGTTCTTC. As protein: CASRQEDGNEQFF.

This clonotype was picked up many times. The chain employs TRBV2 and TRBJ2-7; TRBD2 matches 10 bases. CDR3 size: 15 residues. The ends lost 6 bases at V and 4 bases at J; junction bases unmatched: 9. Germline assignment: CDR1 SNHLY and CDR2 FYNNEI. The CDR3 nucleotides are TGTGCCAGCAGCCGGAGCGGGGGGGCCGGGTACGAGCAGTACTTC. Its translation is CASSRSGGAGYEQYF.